This T cell receptor (beta chain) was retrieved from a study of CD4 and CD8 cells across lung adenocarcinoma regions. TCRdb itself ran the PCR reads through MiXCR, one entry per CDR3 protein. The sample carries 5,500 to 7,500 distinct CDR3 sequences, around half recorded once. Germline V CDR1 and CDR2: MNHNS, SASEGT. V lost 8 bases and J 0 bases, leaving 11 bases between the germline ends. This CDR3 is built from 14 residues. Sequencing was carried out using CD8+ T cells from the center of a lung tumor. The chain recombines TRBV6-1 with TRBJ2-1; D is perhaps TRBD2 (6 bases). The clonotype comes from a male donor with lung adenocarcinoma. The CD4 and CD8 labels of this study may be unreliable. CDR3 region: CASSRGGSYNEQFF. The CDR3 DNA reads TGTGCCAGCTCGCGGGGCGGCTCCTACAATGAGCAGTTCTTC.